Following are 10 T cell receptor beta chains from one sample sequenced in a study of T-cell memory formation after mild COVID-19 (TCRdb year 2021). Libraries were made using 5' RACE. The data were produced on an Illumina NovaSeq 6000. TCRdb trimmed the raw reads at Q25, called clones with MiXCR and kept productive beta chains. When rows share a CDR3 protein, they turn into one entry using the most common DNA and genes. Present in this sample are fewer than 200,000 distinct CDR3 sequences, roughly a fifth of which were seen just once. In total, the top ten clones hold more than 20% of the sample. The material sequenced was PBMCs or a T cell subset sorted from them (not recorded which). These receptors all stem from an adult woman who had mild COVID-19 (a few samples of this study predate the infection). The sample titles of this study are shuffled in the database, so cell type and time point are left out; the donor was told from shared clones.

This clonotype was picked up many times. J is TRBJ2-7 and V is TRBV7-9, with D perhaps TRBD1 or TRBD2 (5 bases each). Deletions cut 7 bases from V and 3 bases from J, with 13 bases between. Germline assignment: CDR1 SEHNR and CDR2 FQNEAQ (reference sequence). The length of the CDR3 is 13 residues. CDR3 coding DNA: TGTGCCAGCACCCTCGGGACCAACTACGAGCAGTACTTC. Translating gives CASTLGTNYEQYF. Full variable domain (rest looked up from reference TRBV7-9 and TRBJ2-7): DTGVSQNPRHKITKRGQNVTFRCDPISEHNRLYWYRQTLGQGPEFLTYFQNEAQLEKSRLLSDRFSAERPKGSFSTLEIQRTEQGDSAMYLCASTLGTNYEQYFGPGTRLTVT.

V is TRBV19 and J is TRBJ2-7; D might be TRBD1 (5 bases). V shed 5 bases and J shed 4 bases, with 12 bases lying between them. CDR1 and CDR2 from the germline V gene are LNHDA and SQIVND (reference sequence). CDR3 length equals 13 residues. Written as DNA, the CDR3 is TGTGCCAGTAGTTCGACAGAGTTTTACGAGCAGTACTTC. Protein: CASSSTEFYEQYF.

Here the CDR3 DNA reads TGCGCCAGCAGCCAAGAAGATTCGGGGAGTAGGACAGATACGCAGTATTTT. It yields the protein CASSQEDSGSRTDTQYF. The chain employs TRBV4-1 and TRBJ2-3; possible D gene TRBD2, 5 bases. The V gene's germline CDR1 is MGHRA and CDR2 YSYEKL. Deletions cut 0 bases from V and 3 bases from J, with 16 bases between. This CDR3 is built from 17 residues.

This clonotype turned up a few times. The rearrangement links TRBV4-1 to TRBJ2-7; TRBD2 agrees at 9 bases. Germline V gene lookup returns CDR1 MGHRA and CDR2 YSYEKL. The CDR3 is 15 amino acids. The V gene end was trimmed by 0 bases and the J gene end by 7 bases; junction bases not matched to a gene: 7. The CDR3 DNA reads as TGCGCCAGCAGCCAAGATCGCGGTCTAGCGGGAGAGCAGTACTTC. Protein: CASSQDRGLAGEQYF.

The V gene is TRBV7-9, the J gene TRBJ2-5; D possibly corresponds to TRBD2 (6 bases). With 4 bases removed from V and 4 bases from J, the gap between germline ends came to 13 bases. Germline V gives CDR1 SEHNR, CDR2 FQNEAQ (reference sequence). This CDR3 has 14 amino acids. The CDR3 coding sequence is TGTGCCAGCAGCTCGGTGGGGGGAGCAGAGACCCAGTACTTC. Translation gives CASSSVGGAETQYF. Looking up the rest from reference TRBV7-9 and TRBJ2-5 gives the full variable domain: DTGVSQNPRHKITKRGQNVTFRCDPISEHNRLYWYRQTLGQGPEFLTYFQNEAQLEKSRLLSDRFSAERPKGSFSTLEIQRTEQGDSAMYLCASSSVGGAETQYFGPGTRLLVL.

This chain links TRBV5-1 with TRBJ2-6; possibly TRBD2 for D (6 bases). The CDR3 totals 16 residues. Germline V gene data show CDR1 as SGHRS and CDR2 as YFSETQ. V was trimmed by 4 bases and J by 0 bases, leaving 11 bases between them. The CDR3 loop reads CASSEGLSSGANVLTF. CDR3 sequence (DNA): TGCGCCAGCAGCGAGGGACTGTCCTCTGGGGCCAACGTCCTGACTTTC.

This rearrangement joins TRBV7-9 to TRBJ1-1; D possibly corresponds to TRBD1 (5 bases). Looked up from germline, CDR1 is SEHNR and CDR2 is FQNEAQ (reference sequence). The length of the CDR3 is 15 residues. Trimming pared 0 bases from V and 1 base from J, leaving 9 bases between. CDR3 in DNA: TGTGCCAGCAGCTTAGCCCAGGGTGGGAACACTGAAGCTTTCTTT. Translation: CASSLAQGGNTEAFF.

There are a few counts of this clonotype. The chain uses TRBV19 and TRBJ1-1; TRBD1 matches at 7 bases. The CDR3 totals 13 residues. The germline gives CDR1 LNHDA, CDR2 SQIVND (reference sequence). Trimming cost V 6 bases and J 5 bases; bases outside gene matches: 6. The CDR3 DNA sequence: TGTGCCAGTAGCCAGGGGGTAGAGACTGAAGCTTTCTTT. Residues: CASSQGVETEAFF.

This clonotype has more than one count but fewer than ten. V usage is TRBV27 and J usage is TRBJ2-1, with 12 nucleotides matching TRBD2. Germline V lookup: CDR1 MNHEY, CDR2 SMNVEV (reference sequence). With V trimmed by 4 bases and J by 10 bases, 8 bases remained unmatched. This CDR3 is 15 amino acids long. CDR3 bases: TGTGCCAGCAGTTCCCGACTAGCGGGAGTCCGGGAGCAGTTCTTC. Amino acids: CASSSRLAGVREQFF.

A remark on this clonotype: No conserved phenylalanine or tryptophan is present at the end of the CDR3, so a read error is the likely explanation. It is unclear where the CDR3 begins or ends on the DNA, so no DNA is shown, and the CDR3 is as TCRdb lists it. The chain combines TRBV12-3 or TRBV12-4 with TRBJ1-2; the table's D gene call, TRBD1, was not cross checked with the DNA. 15 amino acids form the CDR3, both terminal residues included. The CDR3 sequence: CASSLSGTGGSPFIS.